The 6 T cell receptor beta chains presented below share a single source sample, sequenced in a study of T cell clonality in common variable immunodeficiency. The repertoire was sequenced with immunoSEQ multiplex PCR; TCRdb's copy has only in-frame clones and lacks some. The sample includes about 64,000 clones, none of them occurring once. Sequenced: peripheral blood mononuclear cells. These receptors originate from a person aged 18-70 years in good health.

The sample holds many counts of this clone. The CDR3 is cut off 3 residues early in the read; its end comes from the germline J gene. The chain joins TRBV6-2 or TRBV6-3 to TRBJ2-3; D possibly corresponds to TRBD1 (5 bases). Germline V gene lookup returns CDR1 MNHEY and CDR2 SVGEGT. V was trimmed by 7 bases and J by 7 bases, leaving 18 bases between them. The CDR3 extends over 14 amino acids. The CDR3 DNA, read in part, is TGTGCCAGCATGGGGCTAGTTGGGTATCATACG. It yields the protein CASMGLVGYHT. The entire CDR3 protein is CASMGLVGYHTQYF.

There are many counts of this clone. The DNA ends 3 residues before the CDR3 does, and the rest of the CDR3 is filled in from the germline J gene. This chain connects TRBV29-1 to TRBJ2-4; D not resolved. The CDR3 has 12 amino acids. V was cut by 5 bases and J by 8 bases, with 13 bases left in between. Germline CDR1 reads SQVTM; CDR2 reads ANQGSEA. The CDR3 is CSVLSSRDIQYF. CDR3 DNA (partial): TGCAGCGTTTTGTCCTCACGGGACATT.

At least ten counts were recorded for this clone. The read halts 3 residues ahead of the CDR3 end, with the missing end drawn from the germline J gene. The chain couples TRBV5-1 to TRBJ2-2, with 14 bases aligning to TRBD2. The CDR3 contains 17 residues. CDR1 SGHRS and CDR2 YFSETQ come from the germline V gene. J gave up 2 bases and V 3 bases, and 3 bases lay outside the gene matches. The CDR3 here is CASSWTSGRINTGELFF. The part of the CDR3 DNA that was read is TGCGCCAGCAGCTGGACTAGCGGGAGGATTAACACCGGGGAG.

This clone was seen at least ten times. This CDR3 reads CASSLNSYSNQPQHF. Incomplete CDR3 DNA: TGTGCCAGCAGCTTAAACAGTTATAGCAATCAGCCC. The chain joins TRBV7-6 to TRBJ1-5; D gene ambiguous. The read stops 3 residues short of the end of the CDR3; the missing end is completed from the germline J gene. Germline CDR1 SGHVS, CDR2 FNYEAQ. CDR3 length equals 15 residues. Trimming pared 2 bases from V and 0 bases from J, leaving 8 bases between.

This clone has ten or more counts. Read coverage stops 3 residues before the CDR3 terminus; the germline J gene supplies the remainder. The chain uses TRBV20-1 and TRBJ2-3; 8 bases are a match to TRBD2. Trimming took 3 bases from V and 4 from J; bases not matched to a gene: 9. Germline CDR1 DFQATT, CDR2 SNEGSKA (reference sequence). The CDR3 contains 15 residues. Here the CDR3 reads CSASRIAGSADTQYF. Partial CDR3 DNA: TGCAGTGCTAGTAGGATAGCGGGATCGGCAGATACG.

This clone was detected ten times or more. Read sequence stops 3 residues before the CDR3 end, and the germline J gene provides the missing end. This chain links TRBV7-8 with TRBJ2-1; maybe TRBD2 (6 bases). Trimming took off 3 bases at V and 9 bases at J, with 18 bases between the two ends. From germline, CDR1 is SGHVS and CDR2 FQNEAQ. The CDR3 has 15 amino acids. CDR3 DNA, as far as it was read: TGTGCCAGCAGCTTTCGCTCGGGACTCCCGTCTGAG. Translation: CASSFRSGLPSE. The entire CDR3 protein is CASSFRSGLPSEQFF.